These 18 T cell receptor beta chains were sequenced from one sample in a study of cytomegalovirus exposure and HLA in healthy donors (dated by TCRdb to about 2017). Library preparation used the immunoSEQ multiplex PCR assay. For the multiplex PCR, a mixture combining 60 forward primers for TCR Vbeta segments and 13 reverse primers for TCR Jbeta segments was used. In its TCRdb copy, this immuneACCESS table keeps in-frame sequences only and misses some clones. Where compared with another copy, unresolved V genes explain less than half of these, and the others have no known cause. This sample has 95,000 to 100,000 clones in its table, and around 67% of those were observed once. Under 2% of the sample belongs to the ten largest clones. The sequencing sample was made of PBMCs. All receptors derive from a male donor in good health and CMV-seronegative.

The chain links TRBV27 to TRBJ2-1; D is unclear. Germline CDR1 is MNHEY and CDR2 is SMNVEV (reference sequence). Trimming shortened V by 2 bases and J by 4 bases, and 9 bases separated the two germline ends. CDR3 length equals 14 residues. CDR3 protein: CASSLLGKYNEQFF. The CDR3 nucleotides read TGTGCCAGCAGTTTACTAGGTAAATACAATGAGCAGTTCTTC.

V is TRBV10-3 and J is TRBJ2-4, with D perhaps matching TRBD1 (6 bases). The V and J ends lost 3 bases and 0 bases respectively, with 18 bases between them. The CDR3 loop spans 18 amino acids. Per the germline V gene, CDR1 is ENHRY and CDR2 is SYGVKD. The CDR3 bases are TGTGCCATCAGTGAATCAAGCAGGTCCAGGGGAGCCAAAAACATTCAGTACTTC. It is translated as CAISESSRSRGAKNIQYF.

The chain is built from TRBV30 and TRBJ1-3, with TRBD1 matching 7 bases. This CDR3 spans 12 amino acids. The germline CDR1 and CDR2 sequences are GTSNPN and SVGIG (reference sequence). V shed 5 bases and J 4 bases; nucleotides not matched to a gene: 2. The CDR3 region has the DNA TGTGCCTGGGGAGGGGGCGGAAACACCATATATTTT. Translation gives CAWGGGGNTIYF.

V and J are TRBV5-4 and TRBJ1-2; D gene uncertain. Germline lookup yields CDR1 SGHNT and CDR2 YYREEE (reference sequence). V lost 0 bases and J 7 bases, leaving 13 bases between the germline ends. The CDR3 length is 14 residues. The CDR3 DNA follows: TGTGCCAGCAGCTTGGGGCAGTCATTTCGTGGCTACACCTTC. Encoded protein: CASSLGQSFRGYTF.

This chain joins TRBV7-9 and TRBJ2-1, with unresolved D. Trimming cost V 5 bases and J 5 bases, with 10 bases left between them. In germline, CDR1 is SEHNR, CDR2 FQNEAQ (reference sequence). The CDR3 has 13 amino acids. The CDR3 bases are TGTGCCAGCAGCCTCTCCCCGGACAATGAGCAGTTCTTC. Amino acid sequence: CASSLSPDNEQFF.

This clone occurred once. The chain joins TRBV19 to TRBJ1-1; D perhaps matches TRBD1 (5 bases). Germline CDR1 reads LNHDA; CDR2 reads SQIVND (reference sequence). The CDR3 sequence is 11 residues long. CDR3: CATQEYTEAFF. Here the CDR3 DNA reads TGTGCTACACAGGAATACACTGAAGCTTTCTTT.

This CDR3 is CASTQSGSGADTQYF. In DNA form, the CDR3 reads TGTGCCAGCACCCAAAGCGGGAGCGGCGCAGATACGCAGTATTTT. The chain combines TRBV7-3 with TRBJ2-3, with 8 bases fitting TRBD2. CDR3 length: 15 amino acids. V shed 7 bases, J shed 4 bases, and the junction held 10 bases outside the gene matches. Germline V CDR1 and CDR2: SGHTA, FQGTGA.

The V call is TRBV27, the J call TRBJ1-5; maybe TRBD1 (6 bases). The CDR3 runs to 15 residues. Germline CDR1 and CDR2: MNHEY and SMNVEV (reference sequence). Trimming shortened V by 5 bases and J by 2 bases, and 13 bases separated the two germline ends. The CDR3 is CASSPWGRGNQPQHF. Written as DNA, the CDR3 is TGTGCCAGCAGTCCCTGGGGGCGGGGCAATCAGCCCCAGCATTTT.

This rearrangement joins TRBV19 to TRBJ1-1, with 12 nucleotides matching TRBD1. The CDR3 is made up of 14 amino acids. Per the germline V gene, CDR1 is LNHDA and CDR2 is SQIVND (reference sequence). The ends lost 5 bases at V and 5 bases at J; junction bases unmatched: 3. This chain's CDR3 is CASSSGQGATEAFF. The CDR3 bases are TGTGCCAGTAGTTCGGGACAGGGGGCGACTGAAGCTTTCTTT.

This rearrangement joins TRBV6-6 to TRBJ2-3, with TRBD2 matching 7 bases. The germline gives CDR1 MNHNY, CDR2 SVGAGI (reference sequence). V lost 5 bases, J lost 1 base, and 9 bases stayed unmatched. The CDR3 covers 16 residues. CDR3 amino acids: CASSRRSTSGTDTQYF. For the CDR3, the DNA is TGTGCCAGCAGTCGGCGGTCCACTAGCGGCACAGATACGCAGTATTTT.

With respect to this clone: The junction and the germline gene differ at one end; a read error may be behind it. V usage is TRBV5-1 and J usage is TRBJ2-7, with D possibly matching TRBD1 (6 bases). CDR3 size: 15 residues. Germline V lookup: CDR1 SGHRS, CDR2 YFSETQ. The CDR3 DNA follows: TGCGCCAGCAGGTTGGCCGAAACAGGGCCCAGCGAGCAGTACTTC. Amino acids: CASRLAETGPSEQYF.

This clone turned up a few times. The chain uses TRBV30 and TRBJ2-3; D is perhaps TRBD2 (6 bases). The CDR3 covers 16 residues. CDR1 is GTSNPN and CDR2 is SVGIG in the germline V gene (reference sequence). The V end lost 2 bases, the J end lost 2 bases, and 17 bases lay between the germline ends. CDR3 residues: CAWSPPWRGNTDTQYF. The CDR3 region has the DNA TGTGCCTGGAGTCCTCCCTGGCGGGGTAACACAGATACGCAGTATTTT.

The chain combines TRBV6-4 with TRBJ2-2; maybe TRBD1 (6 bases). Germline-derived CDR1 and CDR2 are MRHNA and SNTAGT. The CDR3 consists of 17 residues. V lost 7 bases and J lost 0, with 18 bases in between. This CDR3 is CASNRQETTSNTGELFF. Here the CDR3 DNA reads TGTGCCAGCAATCGACAGGAAACAACTTCGAACACCGGGGAGCTGTTTTTT.

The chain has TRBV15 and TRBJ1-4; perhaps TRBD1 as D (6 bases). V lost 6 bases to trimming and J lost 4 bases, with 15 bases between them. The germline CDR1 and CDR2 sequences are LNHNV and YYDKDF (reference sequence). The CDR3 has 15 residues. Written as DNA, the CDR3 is TGTGCCACCAGTTGGAGGGGGGGTCTTAATGAAAAACTGTTTTTT. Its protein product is CATSWRGGLNEKLFF. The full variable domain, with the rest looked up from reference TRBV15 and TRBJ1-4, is DAMVIQNPRYQVTQFGKPVTLSCSQTLNHNVMYWYQQKSSQAPKLLFHYYDKDFNNEADTPDNFQSRRPNTSFCFLDIRSPGLGDTAMYLCATSWRGGLNEKLFFGSGTQLSVL.

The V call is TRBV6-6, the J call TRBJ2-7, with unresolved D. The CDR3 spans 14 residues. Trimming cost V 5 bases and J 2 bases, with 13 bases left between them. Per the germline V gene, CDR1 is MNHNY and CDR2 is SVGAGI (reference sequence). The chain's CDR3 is CASSALRLPYEQYF. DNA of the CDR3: TGTGCCAGCAGTGCCCTGAGACTGCCCTACGAGCAGTACTTC.

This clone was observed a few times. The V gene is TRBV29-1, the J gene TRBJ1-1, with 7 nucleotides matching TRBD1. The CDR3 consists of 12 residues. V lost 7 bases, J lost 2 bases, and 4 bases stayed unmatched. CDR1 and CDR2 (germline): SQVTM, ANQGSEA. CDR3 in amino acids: CSADRANTEAFF. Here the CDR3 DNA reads TGCAGCGCCGACAGGGCCAACACTGAAGCTTTCTTT.

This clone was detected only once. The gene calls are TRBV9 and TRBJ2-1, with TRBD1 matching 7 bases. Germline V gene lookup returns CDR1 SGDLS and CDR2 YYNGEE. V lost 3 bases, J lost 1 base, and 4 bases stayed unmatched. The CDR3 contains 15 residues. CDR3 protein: CASSADRVSYNEQFF. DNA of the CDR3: TGTGCCAGCAGCGCCGACAGGGTTTCCTACAATGAGCAGTTCTTC.

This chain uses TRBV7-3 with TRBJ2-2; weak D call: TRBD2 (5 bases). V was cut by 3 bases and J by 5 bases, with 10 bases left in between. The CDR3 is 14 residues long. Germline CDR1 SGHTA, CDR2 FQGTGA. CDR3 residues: CASSFRGFTGELFF. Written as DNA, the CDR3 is TGTGCCAGCAGCTTTAGAGGGTTTACCGGGGAGCTGTTTTTT.